These T cell receptor beta chains were read from a single sample in a study of Ad26.COV2.S vaccination and SARS-CoV-2 variants. Sequencing was performed with immunoSEQ multiplex PCR; in TCRdb, only in-frame clones are kept and a portion is missing. The table has some 350,000 clones, around 92% seen once. The specimen comprised peripheral blood, sampled after recovery from COVID-19. The source of these receptors is a human donor who had recovered from COVID-19. CDR3s include the opening cysteine and the closing phenylalanine or tryptophan. D genes are given only for firm matches. Size tells how often a clone was seen (once, few, many) or the class of an expanded clone, and some rows leave it out.

d_call | j_call | v_call | clone_size | cdr3_aa
. | TRBJ2-7 | TRBV11-2 | . | CASSFSRSYEQYF
TRBD2 | TRBJ2-7 | TRBV6-2/TRBV6-3 | . | CASSYPTSGGPSSYEQYF
. | TRBJ2-7 | TRBV27 | once | CASSLRGADSYEQYF
. | TRBJ2-1 | TRBV20-1 | . | CSAPLGPEQFF
. | TRBJ2-1 | TRBV9 | . | CASSSGGGALKDNEQFF
. | TRBJ2-2 | TRBV7-3 | . | CASSDLDTTNTGELFF
. | TRBJ1-1 | TRBV2 | . | CASKGRPNTEAFF
. | TRBJ2-2 | TRBV11-2 | . | CASSLGGGSGELFF
TRBD2 | TRBJ2-5 | TRBV9 | . | CASSVGLAGGYQETQYF
. | TRBJ2-7 | TRBV6-5 | . | CASSYTGPSSYEQYF
. | TRBJ2-3 | TRBV27 | . | CASSFTGRPADTQYF
TRBD1 | TRBJ2-7 | TRBV5-8 | once | CASTSPRDRSTYEQYF
. | TRBJ2-1 | TRBV4-3 | . | CASSLEGSSYNEQFF
. | TRBJ1-2 | TRBV19 | . | CASRQDHYGYTF
TRBD2 | TRBJ2-7 | TRBV7-6 | . | CASSLGGGGFFSAEQYF
. | TRBJ2-3 | TRBV18 | . | CASSPIDSTDTQYF